The entry below gives a single TCR beta chain sequence along with its context. The antigen is not known. This sample is part of a study of siplizumab effects on memory and regulatory T cells. Per germline, CDR1 SGHDT and CDR2 YYEEEE. This CDR3 contains 14 residues. Trimming pared 4 bases from V and 2 bases from J, leaving 13 bases between. Some clones are missing from TCRdb's copy, which holds only in-frame ones; the method was immunoSEQ multiplex PCR. The sample lists 110,000 or so clones; about 90% were seen once. Overall study findings and caveats: Naive T cells looked more diverse than memory cells and looked like major alloresponse contributors. The majority of clones, roughly 75-97% of proliferating CD4+ or CD8+ clones, lacked an assignable naive or memory phenotype. Reactions containing siplizumab showed mappable alloreactive CD4+ clones averaging roughly 66% Treg-derived, versus 25% to 30% in controls.

The V call is TRBV5-6, the J call TRBJ2-7; D tentatively fits TRBD1 or TRBD2 (5 bases each). Input material: Tregs sorted from blood. This clonotype was obtained from a human donor in good health. For the CDR3, the DNA is TGTGCCAGCAGCCCGGGACGAAACCCCTACGAGCAGTACTTC. This encodes CASSPGRNPYEQYF. Full variable domain (outside the CDR3, taken from reference TRBV5-6 and TRBJ2-7): DAGVTQSPTHLIKTRGQQVTLRCSPKSGHDTVSWYQQALGQGPQFIFQYYEEEERQRGNFPDRFSGHQFPNYSSELNVNALLLGDSALYLCASSPGRNPYEQYFGPGTRLTVT.